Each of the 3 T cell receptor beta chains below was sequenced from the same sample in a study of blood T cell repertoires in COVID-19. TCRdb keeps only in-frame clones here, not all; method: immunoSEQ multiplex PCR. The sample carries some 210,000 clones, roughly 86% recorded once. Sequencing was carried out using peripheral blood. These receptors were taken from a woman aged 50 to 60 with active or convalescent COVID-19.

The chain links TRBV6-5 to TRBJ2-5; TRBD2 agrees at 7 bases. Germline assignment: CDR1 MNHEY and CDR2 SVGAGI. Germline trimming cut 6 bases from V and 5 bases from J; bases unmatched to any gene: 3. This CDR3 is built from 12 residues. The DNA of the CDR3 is TGTGCCAGCAGCACTAGCGCGGAGACCCAGTACTTC. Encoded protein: CASSTSAETQYF.

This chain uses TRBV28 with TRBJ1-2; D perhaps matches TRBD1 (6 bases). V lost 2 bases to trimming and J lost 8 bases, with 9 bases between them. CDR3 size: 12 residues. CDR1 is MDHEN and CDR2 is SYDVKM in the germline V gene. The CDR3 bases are TGTGCCAGCAGTTTAGAGACAGGAGGCTACACCTTC. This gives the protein CASSLETGGYTF.

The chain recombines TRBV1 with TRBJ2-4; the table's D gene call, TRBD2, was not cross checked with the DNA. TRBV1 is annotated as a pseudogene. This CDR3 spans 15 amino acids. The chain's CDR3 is CTSSQGEAGRDIQYF. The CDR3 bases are TGCACCAGCAGCCAAGGGGAGGCGGGTCGAGACATTCAGTACTTC.